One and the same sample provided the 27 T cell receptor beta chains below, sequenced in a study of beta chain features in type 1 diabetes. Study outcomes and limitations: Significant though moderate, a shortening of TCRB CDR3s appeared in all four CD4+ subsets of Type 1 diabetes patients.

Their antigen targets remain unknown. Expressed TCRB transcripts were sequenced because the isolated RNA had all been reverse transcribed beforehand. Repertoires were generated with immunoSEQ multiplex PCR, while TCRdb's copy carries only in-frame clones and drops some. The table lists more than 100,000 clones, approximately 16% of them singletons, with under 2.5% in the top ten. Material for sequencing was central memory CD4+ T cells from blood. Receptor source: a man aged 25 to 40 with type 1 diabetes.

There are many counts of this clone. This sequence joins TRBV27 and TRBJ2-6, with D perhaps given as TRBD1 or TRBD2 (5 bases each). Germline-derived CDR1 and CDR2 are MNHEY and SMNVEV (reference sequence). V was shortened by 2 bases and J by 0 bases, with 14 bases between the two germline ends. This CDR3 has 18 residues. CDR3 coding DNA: TGTGCCAGCAGTTTAGAGGGGCCCTACCACTCTGGGGCCAACGTCCTGACTTTC. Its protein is CASSLEGPYHSGANVLTF.

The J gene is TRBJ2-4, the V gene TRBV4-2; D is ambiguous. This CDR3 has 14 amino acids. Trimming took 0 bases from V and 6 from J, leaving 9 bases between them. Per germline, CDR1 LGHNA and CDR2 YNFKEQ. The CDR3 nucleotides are TGTGCCAGCAGCCAAGATGAACGGGTAAACATTCAGTACTTC. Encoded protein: CASSQDERVNIQYF.

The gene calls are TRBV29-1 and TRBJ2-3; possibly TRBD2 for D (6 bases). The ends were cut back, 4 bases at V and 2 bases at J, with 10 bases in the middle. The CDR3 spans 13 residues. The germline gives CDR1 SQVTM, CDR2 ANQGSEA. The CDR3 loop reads CSVVREPTDTQYF. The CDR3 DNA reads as TGCAGCGTTGTGCGGGAACCCACAGATACGCAGTATTTT.

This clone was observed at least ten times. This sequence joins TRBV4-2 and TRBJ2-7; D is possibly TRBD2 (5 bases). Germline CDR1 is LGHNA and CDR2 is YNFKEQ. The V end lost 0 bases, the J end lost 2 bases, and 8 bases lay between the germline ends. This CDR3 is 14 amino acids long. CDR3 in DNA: TGTGCCAGCAGCCAAGAAGCGCGGGCCTACGAGCAGTACTTC. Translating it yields CASSQEARAYEQYF.

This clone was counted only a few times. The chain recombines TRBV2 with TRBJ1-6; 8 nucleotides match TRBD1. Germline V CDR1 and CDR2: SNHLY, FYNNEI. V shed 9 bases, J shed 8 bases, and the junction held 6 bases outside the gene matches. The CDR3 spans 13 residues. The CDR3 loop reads CASRTGLDSPLHF. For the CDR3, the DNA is TGTGCCAGTCGGACAGGGCTTGATTCACCCCTCCACTTT.

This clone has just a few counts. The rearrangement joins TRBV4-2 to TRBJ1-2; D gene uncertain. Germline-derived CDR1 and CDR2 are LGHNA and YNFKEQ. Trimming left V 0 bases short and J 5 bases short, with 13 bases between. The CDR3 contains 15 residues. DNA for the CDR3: TGTGCCAGCAGCCAAGACAACGCCGAGGCTTATGGCTACACCTTC. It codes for CASSQDNAEAYGYTF.

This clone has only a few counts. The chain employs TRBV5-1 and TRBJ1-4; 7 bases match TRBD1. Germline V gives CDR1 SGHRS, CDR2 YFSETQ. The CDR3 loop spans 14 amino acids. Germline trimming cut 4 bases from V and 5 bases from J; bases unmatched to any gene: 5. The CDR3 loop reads CASSLGQENEKLFF. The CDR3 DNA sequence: TGCGCCAGCAGCCTCGGACAGGAGAATGAAAAACTGTTTTTT.

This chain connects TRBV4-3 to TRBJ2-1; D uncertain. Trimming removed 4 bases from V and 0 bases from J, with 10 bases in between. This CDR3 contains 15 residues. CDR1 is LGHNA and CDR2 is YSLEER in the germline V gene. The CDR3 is CASSPKTSSYNEQFF. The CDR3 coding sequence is TGCGCCAGCAGCCCGAAGACCAGCTCCTACAATGAGCAGTTCTTC.

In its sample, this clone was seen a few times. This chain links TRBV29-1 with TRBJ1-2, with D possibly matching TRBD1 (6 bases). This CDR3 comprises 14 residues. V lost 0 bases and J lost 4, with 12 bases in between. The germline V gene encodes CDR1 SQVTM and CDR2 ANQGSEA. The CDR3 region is CSVEDRSRGYGYTF. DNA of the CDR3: TGCAGCGTTGAAGATCGATCCAGGGGCTATGGCTACACCTTC.

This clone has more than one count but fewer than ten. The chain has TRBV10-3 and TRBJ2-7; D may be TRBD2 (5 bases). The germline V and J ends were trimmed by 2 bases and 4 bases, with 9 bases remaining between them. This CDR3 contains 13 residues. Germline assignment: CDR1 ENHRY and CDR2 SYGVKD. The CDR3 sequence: CAISEGLTYEQYF. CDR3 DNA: TGTGCCATCAGTGAGGGACTGACGTACGAGCAGTACTTC.

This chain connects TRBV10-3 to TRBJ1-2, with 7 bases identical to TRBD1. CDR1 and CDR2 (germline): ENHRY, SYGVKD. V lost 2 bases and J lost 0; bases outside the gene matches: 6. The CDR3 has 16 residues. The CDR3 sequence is CAISEPGTDANYGYTF. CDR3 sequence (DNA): TGTGCCATCAGTGAGCCAGGGACAGATGCTAACTATGGCTACACCTTC.

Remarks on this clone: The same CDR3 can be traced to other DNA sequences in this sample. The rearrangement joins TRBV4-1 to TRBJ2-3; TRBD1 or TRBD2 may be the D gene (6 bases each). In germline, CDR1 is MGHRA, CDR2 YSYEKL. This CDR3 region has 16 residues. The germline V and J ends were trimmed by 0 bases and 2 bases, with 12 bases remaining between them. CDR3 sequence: CASSQDQGRSTDTQYF. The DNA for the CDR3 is TGCGCCAGCAGCCAAGATCAGGGGAGGTCCACAGATACGCAGTATTTT.

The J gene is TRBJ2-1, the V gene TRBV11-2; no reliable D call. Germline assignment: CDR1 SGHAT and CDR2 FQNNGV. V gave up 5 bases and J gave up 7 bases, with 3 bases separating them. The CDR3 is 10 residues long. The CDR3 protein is CASSLNEQFF. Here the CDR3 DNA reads TGTGCCAGCAGCCTGAATGAGCAGTTCTTC.

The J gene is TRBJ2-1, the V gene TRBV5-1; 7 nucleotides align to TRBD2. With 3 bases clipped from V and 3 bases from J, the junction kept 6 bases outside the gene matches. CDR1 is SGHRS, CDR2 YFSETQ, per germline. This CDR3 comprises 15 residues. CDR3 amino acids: CASSSGGGGYNEQFF. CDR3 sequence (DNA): TGCGCCAGCAGCTCAGGCGGCGGGGGCTACAATGAGCAGTTCTTC.

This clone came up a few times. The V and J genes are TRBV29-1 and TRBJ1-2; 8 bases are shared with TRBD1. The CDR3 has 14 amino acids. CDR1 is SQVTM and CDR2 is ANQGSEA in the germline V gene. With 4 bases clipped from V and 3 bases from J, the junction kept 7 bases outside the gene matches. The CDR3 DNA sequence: TGCAGCGTTGTAGGCAGGGGGCTCGACTATGGCTACACCTTC. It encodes CSVVGRGLDYGYTF. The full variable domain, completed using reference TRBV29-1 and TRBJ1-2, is SAVISQKPSRDICQRGTSLTIQCQVDSQVTMMFWYRQQPGQSLTLIATANQGSEATYESGFVIDKFPISRPNLTFSTLTVSNMSPEDSSIYLCSVVGRGLDYGYTFGSGTRLTVV.

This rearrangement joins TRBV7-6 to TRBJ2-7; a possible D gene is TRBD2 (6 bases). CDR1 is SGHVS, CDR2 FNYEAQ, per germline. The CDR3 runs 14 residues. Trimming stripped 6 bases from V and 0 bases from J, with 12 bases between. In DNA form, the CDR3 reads TGTGCCAGCAGGCGGGACCCGAGCTCCTACGAGCAGTACTTC. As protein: CASRRDPSSYEQYF.

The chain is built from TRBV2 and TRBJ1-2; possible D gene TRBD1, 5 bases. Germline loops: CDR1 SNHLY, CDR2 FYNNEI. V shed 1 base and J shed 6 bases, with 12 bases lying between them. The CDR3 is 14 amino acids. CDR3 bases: TGTGCCAGCAGTGAAGAATGGGACGGGCATGGCTACACCTTC. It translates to CASSEEWDGHGYTF.

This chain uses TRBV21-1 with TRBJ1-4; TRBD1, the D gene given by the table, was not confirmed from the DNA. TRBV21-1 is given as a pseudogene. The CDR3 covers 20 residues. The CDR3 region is CASSGKLGTGSVATNEKLFF. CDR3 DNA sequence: TGTGCCAGCAGCGGGAAACTCGGGACAGGGTCGGTTGCAACTAATGAAAAACTGTTTTTT.

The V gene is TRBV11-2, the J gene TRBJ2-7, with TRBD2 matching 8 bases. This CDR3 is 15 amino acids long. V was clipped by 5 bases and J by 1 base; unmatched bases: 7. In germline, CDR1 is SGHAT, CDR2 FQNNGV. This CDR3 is CASSQERGSSYEQYF. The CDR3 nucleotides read TGTGCCAGCAGCCAGGAGCGGGGGTCGTCCTACGAGCAGTACTTC.

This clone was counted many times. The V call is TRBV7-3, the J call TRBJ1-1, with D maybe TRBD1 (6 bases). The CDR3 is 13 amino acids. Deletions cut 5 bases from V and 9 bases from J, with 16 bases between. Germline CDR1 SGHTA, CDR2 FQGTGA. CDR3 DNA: TGTGCCAGCAGCCCCCAGACAGGTGAGAAAGCTTTCTTT. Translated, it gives CASSPQTGEKAFF.

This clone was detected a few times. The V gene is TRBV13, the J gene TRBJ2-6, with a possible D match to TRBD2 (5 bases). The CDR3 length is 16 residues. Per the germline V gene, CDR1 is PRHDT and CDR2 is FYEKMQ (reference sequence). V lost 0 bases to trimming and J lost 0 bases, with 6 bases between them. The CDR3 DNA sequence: TGTGCCAGCAGCTTAGGCCGGGGCTCTGGGGCCAACGTCCTGACTTTC. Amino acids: CASSLGRGSGANVLTF.

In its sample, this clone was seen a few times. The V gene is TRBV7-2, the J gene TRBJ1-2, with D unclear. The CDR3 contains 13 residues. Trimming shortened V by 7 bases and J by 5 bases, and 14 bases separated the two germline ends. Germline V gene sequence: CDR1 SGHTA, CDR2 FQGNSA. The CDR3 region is CASTLGEGYGYTF. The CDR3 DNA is TGTGCCAGCACATTGGGAGAGGGATATGGCTACACCTTC. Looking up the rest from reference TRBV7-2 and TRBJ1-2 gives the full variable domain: GAGVSQSPSNKVTEKGKDVELRCDPISGHTALYWYRQSLGQGLEFLIYFQGNSAPDKSGLPSDRFSAERTGGSVSTLTIQRTQQEDSAVYLCASTLGEGYGYTFGSGTRLTVV.

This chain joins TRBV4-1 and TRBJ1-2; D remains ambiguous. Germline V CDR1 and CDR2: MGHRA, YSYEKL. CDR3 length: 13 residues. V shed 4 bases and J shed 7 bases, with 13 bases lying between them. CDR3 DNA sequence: TGCGCCAGCAGCCCGGAGGTCAGTCGTGGCTACACCTTC. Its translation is CASSPEVSRGYTF.

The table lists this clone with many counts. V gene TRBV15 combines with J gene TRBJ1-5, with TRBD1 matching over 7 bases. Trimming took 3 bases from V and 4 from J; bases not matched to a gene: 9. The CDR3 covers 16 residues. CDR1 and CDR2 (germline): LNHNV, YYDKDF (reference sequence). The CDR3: CATSSSRGLTNQPQHF. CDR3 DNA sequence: TGTGCCACCAGCAGTTCGAGGGGGCTTACTAATCAGCCCCAGCATTTT.

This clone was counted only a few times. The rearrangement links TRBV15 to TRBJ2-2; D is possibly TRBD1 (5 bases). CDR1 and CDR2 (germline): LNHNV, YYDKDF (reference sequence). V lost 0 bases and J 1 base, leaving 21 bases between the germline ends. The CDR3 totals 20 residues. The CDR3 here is CATSRDLGSKGSGNTGELFF. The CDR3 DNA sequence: TGTGCCACCAGCAGAGATCTTGGTTCCAAGGGGTCCGGGAACACCGGGGAGCTGTTTTTT.

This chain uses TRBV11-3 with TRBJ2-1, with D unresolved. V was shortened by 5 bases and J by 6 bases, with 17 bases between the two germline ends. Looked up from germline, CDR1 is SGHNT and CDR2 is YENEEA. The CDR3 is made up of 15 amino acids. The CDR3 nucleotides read TGTGCCAGCAGCGGAAGTCCGTCCCTGAGCAATGAGCAGTTCTTC. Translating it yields CASSGSPSLSNEQFF.

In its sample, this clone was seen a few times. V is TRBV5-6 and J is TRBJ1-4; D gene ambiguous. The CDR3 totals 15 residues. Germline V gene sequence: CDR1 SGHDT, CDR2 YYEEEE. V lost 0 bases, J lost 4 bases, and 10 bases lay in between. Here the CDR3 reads CASSLVAGGNEKLFF. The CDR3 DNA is TGTGCCAGCAGCTTGGTGGCAGGAGGTAATGAAAAACTGTTTTTT.